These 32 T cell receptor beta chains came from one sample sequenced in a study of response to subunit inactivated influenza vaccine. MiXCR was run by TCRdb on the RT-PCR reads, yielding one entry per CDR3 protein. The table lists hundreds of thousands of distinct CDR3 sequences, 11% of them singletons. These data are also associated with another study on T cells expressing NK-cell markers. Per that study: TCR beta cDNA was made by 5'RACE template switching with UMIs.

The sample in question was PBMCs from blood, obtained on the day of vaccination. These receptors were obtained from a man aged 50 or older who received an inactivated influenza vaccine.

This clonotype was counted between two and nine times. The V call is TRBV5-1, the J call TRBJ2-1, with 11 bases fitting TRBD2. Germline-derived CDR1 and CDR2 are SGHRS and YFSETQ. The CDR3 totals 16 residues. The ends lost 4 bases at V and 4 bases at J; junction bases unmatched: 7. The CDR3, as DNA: TGCGCCAGCAGCCTCTGGACTAGCGGGTATTACAATGAGCAGTTCTTC. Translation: CASSLWTSGYYNEQFF.

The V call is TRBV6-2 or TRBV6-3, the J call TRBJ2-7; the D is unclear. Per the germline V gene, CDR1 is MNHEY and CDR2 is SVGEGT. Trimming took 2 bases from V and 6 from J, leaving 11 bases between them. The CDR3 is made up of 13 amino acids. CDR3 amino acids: CASSYGSGFEQYF. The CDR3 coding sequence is TGTGCCAGCAGTTACGGGTCCGGGTTCGAGCAGTACTTC.

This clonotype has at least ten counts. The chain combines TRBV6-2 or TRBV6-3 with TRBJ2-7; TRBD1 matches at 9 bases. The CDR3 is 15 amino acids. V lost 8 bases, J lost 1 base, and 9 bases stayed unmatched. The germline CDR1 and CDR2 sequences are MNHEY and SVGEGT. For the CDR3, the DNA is TGTGCCAGCGGTAATCCCGGGACAGGGTCCTACGAGCAGTACTTC. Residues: CASGNPGTGSYEQYF.

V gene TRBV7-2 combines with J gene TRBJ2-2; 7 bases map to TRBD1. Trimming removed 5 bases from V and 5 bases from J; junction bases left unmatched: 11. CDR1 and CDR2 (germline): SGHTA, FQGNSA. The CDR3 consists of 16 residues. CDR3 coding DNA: TGTGCCAGCAGCGTTACCTACAGGGGTGGTACCGGGGAGCTGTTTTTT. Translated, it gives CASSVTYRGGTGELFF. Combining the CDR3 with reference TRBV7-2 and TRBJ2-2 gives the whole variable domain GAGVSQSPSNKVTEKGKDVELRCDPISGHTALYWYRQSLGQGLEFLIYFQGNSAPDKSGLPSDRFSAERTGGSVSTLTIQRTQQEDSAVYLCASSVTYRGGTGELFFGEGSRLTVL.

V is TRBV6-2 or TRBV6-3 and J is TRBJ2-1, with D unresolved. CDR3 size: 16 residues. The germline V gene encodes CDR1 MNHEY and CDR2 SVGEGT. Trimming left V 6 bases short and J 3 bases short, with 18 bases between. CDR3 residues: CASSPPSKVGYNEQFF. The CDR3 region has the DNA TGTGCCAGCAGCCCCCCGTCGAAAGTGGGCTACAATGAGCAGTTCTTC.

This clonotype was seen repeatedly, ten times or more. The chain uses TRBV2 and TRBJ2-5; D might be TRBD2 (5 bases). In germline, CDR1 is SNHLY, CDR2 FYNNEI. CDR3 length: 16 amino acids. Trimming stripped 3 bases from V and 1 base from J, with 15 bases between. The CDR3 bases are TGTGCCAGCAGTGAGGGCAGACTAACAGTCCAAGAGACCCAGTACTTC. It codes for CASSEGRLTVQETQYF. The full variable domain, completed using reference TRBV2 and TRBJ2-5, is EPEVTQTPSHQVTQMGQEVILRCVPISNHLYFYWYRQILGQKVEFLVSFYNNEISEKSEIFDDQFSVERPDGSNFTLKIRSTKLEDSAMYFCASSEGRLTVQETQYFGPGTRLLVL.

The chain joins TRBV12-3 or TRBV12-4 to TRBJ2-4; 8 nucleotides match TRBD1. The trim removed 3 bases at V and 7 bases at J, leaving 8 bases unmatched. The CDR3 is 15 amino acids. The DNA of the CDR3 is TGTGCCAGCAGTTTGACAGGGGTCAACGCGAACATTCAGTACTTC. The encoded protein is CASSLTGVNANIQYF.

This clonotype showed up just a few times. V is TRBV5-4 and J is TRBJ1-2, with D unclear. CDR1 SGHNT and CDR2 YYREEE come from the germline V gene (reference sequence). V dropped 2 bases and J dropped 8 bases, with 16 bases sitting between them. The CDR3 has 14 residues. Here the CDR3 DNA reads TGTGCCAGCAGCTTAACGGGGAACCGTATGGGCTACACCTTC. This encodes CASSLTGNRMGYTF.

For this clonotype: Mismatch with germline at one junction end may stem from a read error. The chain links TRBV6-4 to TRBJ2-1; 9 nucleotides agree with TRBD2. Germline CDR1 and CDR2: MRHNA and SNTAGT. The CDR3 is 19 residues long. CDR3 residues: CASSRLAGGLRVSYNEQSF. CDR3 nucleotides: TGTGCCAGCAGTCGACTTGCGGGAGGGCTGAGAGTCTCCTACAATGAGCAGTCCTTC.

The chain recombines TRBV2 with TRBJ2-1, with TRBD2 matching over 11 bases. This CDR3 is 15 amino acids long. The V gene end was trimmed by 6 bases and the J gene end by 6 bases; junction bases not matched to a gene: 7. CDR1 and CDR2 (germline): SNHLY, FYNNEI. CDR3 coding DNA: TGTGCCAGCAGGCCATTCGGGACTAGCGGCAATGAGCAGTTCTTC. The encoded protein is CASRPFGTSGNEQFF.

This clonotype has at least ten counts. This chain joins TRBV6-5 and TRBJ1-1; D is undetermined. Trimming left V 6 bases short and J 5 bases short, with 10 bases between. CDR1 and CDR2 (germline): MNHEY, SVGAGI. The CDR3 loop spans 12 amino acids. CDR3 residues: CASRGGLTEAFF. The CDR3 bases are TGTGCCAGCAGGGGTGGGCTGACTGAAGCTTTCTTT.

CDR3 nucleotides: TGTGCCAGCAGCTTACTGGGGGAAGACACAGATACGCAGTATTTT. Residues: CASSLLGEDTDTQYF. The chain joins TRBV7-2 to TRBJ2-3; D possibly uses TRBD1 or TRBD2 (5 bases each). V lost 2 bases, J lost 2 bases, and 11 bases lay in between. The CDR3 is 15 amino acids. Germline V gene sequence: CDR1 SGHTA, CDR2 FQGNSA.

In DNA, the CDR3 is TGCAGTGCTAGAGGCCGGACACTCTGGAGCTCCTTCACAGATACGCAGTATTTT. This translates into CSARGRTLWSSFTDTQYF. V usage is TRBV20-1 and J usage is TRBJ2-3, with D possibly being TRBD1 (5 bases). V was clipped by 1 base and J by 2 bases, with 22 bases between them. The CDR3 totals 18 residues. Germline CDR1 DFQATT, CDR2 SNEGSKA (reference sequence).

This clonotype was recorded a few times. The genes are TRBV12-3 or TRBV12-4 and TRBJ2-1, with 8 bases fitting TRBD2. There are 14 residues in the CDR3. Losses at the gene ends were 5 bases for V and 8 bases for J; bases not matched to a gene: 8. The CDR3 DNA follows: TGTGCCAGCAGTCCGGGACTAGTGCCCTATGAGCAGTTCTTC. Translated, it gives CASSPGLVPYEQFF.

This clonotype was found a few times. The DNA of the CDR3 is TGTGCCAGCATGGGGCGGGGGCCCGTCGATGAGCAGTTCTTC. This translates into CASMGRGPVDEQFF. The chain recombines TRBV3-1 with TRBJ2-1; maybe TRBD2 (7 bases). The V end lost 7 bases, the J end lost 8 bases, and 18 bases lay between the germline ends. The CDR3 spans 14 residues. Germline-derived CDR1 and CDR2 are LGHDT and YNNKEL (reference sequence).

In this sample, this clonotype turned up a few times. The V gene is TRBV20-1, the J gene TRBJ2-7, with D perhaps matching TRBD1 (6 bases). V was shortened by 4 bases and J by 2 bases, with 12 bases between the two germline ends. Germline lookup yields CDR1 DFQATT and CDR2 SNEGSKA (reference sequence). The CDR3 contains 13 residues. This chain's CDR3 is CSANGQSTYEQYF. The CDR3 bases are TGCAGTGCTAACGGACAGTCCACCTACGAGCAGTACTTC.

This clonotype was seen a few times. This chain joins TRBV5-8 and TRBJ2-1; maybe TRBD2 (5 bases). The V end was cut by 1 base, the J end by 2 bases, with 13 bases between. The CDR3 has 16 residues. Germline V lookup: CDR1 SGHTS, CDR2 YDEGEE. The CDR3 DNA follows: TGTGCCAGCAGCTTGAGTGGCGGGTCTCCCTACAATGAGCAGTTCTTC. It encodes CASSLSGGSPYNEQFF.

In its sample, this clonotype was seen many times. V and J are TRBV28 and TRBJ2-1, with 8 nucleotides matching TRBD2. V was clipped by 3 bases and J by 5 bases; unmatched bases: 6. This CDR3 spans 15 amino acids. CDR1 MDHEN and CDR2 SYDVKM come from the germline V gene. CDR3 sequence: CASSFFSGTDNEQFF. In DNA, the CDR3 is TGTGCCAGCAGTTTTTTTAGCGGGACCGACAATGAGCAGTTCTTC.

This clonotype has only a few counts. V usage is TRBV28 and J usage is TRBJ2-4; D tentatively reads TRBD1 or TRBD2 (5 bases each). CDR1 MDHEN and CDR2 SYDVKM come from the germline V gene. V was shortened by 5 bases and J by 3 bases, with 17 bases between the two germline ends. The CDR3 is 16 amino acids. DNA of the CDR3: TGTGCCAGCAGTGGGGCCCGGGGCTATGACAAAAACATTCAGTACTTC. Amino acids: CASSGARGYDKNIQYF.

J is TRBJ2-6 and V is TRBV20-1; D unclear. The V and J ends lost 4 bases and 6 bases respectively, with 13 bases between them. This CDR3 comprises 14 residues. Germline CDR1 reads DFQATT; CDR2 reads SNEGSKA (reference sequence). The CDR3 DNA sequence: TGCAGTGCTAACCGCCTTGATGCGGCCAACGTCCTGACTTTC. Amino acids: CSANRLDAANVLTF.

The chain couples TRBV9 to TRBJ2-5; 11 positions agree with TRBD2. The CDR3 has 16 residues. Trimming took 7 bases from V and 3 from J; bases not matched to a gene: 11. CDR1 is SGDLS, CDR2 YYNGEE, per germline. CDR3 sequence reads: CASGASSGGREETQYF. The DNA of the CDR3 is TGTGCCAGCGGAGCTTCTAGCGGGGGGCGGGAAGAGACCCAGTACTTC.

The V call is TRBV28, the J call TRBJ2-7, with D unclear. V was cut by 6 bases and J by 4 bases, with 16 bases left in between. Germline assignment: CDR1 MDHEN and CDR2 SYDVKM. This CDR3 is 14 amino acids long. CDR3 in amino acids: CASRGVKDRYEQYF. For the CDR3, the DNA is TGTGCCAGCAGGGGCGTTAAGGATCGGTACGAGCAGTACTTC.

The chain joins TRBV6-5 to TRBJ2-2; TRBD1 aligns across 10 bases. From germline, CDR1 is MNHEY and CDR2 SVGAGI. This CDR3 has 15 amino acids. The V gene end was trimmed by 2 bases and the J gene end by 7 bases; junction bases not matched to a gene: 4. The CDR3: CASSYTGQGVGELFF. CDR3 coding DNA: TGTGCCAGCAGTTACACCGGACAGGGGGTCGGGGAGCTGTTTTTT.

CDR3 nucleotide sequence: TGTGCCAGCAGACCGGCCGGGACAGCCTATGGCTACACCTTC. It codes for CASRPAGTAYGYTF. V gene TRBV6-2 or TRBV6-3 combines with J gene TRBJ1-2; TRBD1 matches at 7 bases. Germline CDR1 reads MNHEY; CDR2 reads SVGEGT. CDR3 length equals 14 residues. V lost 6 bases to trimming and J lost 4 bases; unmatched junction nucleotides: 8.

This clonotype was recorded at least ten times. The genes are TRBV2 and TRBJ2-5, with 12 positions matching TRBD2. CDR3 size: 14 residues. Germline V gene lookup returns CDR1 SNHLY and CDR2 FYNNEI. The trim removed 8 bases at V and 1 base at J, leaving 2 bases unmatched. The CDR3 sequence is CASRLAGAQETQYF. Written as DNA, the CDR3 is TGTGCCAGCCGACTAGCGGGAGCCCAAGAGACCCAGTACTTC.

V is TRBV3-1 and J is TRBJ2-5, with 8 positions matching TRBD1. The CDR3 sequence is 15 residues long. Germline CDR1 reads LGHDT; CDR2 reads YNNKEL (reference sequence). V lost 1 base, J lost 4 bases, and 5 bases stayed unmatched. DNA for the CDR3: TGTGCCAGCAGCCAAGCCCCAGGGGGCGCAGAGACCCAGTACTTC. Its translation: CASSQAPGGAETQYF.

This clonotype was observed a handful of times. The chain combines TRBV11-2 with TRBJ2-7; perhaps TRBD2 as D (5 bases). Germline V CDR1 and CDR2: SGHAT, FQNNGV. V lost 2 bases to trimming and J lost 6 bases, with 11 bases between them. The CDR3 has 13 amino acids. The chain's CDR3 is CASSLTWTSEQYF. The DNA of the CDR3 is TGTGCCAGCAGCTTAACTTGGACTTCCGAGCAGTACTTC.

CDR3 bases: TGCAGTGCTCCCCCCCGGGGGCTGAGTGGAAACACCATATATTTT. This translates into CSAPPRGLSGNTIYF. J is TRBJ1-3 and V is TRBV20-1; maybe TRBD1 (6 bases). In germline, CDR1 is DFQATT, CDR2 SNEGSKA (reference sequence). The CDR3 covers 15 residues. Trimming removed 5 bases from V and 3 bases from J, with 17 bases in between.

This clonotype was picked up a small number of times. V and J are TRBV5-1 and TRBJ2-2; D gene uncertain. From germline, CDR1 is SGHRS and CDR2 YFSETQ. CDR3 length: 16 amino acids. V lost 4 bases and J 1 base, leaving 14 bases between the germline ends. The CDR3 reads CASSKLRTENTGELFF. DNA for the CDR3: TGCGCCAGCAGCAAGTTGAGGACGGAGAACACCGGGGAGCTGTTTTTT.

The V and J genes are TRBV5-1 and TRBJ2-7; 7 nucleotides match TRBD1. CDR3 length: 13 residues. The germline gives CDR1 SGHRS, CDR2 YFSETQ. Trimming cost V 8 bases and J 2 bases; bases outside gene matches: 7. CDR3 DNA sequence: TGCGCCAGTGCCCGACAGGGACCCTACGAGCAGTACTTC. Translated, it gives CASARQGPYEQYF. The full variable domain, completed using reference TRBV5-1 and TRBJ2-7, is KAGVTQTPRYLIKTRGQQVTLSCSPISGHRSVSWYQQTPGQGLQFLFEYFSETQRNKGNFPGRFSGRQFSNSRSEMNVSTLELGDSALYLCASARQGPYEQYFGPGTRLTVT.

The CDR3 is CASLFFEVASGSYEQYF. CDR3 nucleotides: TGTGCCAGCCTGTTCTTCGAAGTTGCTAGCGGGAGTTACGAGCAGTACTTC. The chain carries TRBV7-9 and TRBJ2-7; 10 nucleotides agree with TRBD2. The CDR3 is made up of 17 amino acids. Losses at the gene ends were 8 bases for V and 4 bases for J; bases not matched to a gene: 17. Germline assignment: CDR1 SEHNR and CDR2 FQNEAQ (reference sequence).

DNA of the CDR3: TGTGCCACCAGCCGGGGGAGCAATCAGCCCCAGCATTTT. This translates into CATSRGSNQPQHF. V is TRBV24-1 and J is TRBJ1-5, with D perhaps matching TRBD1 (5 bases). The CDR3 has 13 amino acids. With 7 bases removed from V and 1 base from J, the gap between germline ends came to 7 bases. CDR1 and CDR2 from the germline V gene are KGHDR and SFDVKD.